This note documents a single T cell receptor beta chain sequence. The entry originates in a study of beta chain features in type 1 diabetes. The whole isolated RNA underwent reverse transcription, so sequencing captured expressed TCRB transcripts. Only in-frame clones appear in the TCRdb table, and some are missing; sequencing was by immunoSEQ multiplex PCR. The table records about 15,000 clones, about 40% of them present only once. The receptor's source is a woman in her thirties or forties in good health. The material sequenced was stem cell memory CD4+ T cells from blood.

DNA for the CDR3: TGTGCCAGCAGCCTAGGACAGAACACTGAAGCTTTCTTT. It translates to CASSLGQNTEAFF. The V call is TRBV7-9, the J call TRBJ1-1; TRBD1 might be the D (5 bases). Germline lookup yields CDR1 SEHNR and CDR2 FQNEAQ (reference sequence). The V gene lost 5 bases and the J gene lost 1 base, with 8 bases spanning the gap. The CDR3 has 13 residues.